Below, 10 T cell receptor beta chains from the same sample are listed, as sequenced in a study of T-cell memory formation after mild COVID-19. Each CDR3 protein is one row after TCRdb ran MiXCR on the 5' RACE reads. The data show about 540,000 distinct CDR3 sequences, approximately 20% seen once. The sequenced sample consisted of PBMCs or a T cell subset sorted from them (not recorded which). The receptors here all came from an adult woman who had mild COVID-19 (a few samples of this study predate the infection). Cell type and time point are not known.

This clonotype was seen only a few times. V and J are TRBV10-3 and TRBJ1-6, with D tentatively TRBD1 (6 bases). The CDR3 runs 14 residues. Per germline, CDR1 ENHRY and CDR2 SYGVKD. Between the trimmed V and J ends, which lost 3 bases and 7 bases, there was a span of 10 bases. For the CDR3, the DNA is TGTGCCATCAGTGAACGGACAGTCAATTCACCCCTCCACTTT. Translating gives CAISERTVNSPLHF.

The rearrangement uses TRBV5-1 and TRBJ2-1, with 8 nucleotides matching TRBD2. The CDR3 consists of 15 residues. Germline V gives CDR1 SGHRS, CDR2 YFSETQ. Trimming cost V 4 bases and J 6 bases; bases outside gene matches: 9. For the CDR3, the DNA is TGCGCCAGCAGCCCCGGGGGCGGGACTAGCAATGAGCAGTTCTTC. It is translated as CASSPGGGTSNEQFF. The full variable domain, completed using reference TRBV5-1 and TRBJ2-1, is KAGVTQTPRYLIKTRGQQVTLSCSPISGHRSVSWYQQTPGQGLQFLFEYFSETQRNKGNFPGRFSGRQFSNSRSEMNVSTLELGDSALYLCASSPGGGTSNEQFFGPGTRLTVL.

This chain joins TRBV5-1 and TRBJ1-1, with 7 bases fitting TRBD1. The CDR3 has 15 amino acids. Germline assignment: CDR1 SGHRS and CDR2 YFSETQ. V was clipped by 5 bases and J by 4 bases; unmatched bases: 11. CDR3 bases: TGCGCCAGCAGTTTCGGACAGGTGGAGATCACTGAAGCTTTCTTT. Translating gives CASSFGQVEITEAFF.

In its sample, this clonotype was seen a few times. The CDR3 loop reads CASSFGWQLYEQYF. CDR3 bases: TGTGCCAGCAGTTTTGGTTGGCAGTTGTACGAGCAGTACTTC. J is TRBJ2-7 and V is TRBV12-3 or TRBV12-4, with D unresolved. The CDR3 is made up of 14 amino acids. Trimming pared 3 bases from V and 4 bases from J, leaving 13 bases between.

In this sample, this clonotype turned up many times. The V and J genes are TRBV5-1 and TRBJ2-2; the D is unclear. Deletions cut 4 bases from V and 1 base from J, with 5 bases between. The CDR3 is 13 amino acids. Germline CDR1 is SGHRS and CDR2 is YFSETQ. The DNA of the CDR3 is TGCGCCAGCAGCACGGGGAACACCGGGGAGCTGTTTTTT. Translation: CASSTGNTGELFF. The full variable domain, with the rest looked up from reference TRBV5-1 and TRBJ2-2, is KAGVTQTPRYLIKTRGQQVTLSCSPISGHRSVSWYQQTPGQGLQFLFEYFSETQRNKGNFPGRFSGRQFSNSRSEMNVSTLELGDSALYLCASSTGNTGELFFGEGSRLTVL.

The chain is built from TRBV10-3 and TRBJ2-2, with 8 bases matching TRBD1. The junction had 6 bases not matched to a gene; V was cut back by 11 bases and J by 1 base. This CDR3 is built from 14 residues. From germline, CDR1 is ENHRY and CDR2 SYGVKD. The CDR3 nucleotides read TGTGCCTCAGCCGGGACAGGGAACACCGGGGAGCTGTTTTTT. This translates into CASAGTGNTGELFF.

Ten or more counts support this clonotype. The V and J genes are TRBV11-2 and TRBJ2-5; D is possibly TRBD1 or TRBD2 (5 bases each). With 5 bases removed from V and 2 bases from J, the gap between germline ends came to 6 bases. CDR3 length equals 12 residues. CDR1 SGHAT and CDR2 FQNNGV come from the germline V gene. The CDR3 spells CASSGGQETQYF. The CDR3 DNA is TGTGCCAGCAGCGGGGGACAAGAGACCCAGTACTTC.

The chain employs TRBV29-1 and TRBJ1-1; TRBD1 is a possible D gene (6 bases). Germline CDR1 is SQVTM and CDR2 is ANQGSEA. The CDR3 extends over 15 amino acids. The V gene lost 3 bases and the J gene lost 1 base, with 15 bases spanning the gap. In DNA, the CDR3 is TGCAGCGTTGAGGGAGCGCAGGGGCCGAACACTGAAGCTTTCTTT. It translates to CSVEGAQGPNTEAFF.

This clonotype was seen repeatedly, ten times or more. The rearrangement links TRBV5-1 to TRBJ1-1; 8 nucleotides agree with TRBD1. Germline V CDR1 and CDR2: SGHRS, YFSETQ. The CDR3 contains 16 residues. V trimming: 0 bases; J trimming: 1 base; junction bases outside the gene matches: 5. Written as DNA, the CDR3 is TGCGCCAGCAGCTTGGCCTGGACAGGGCCGAACACTGAAGCTTTCTTT. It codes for CASSLAWTGPNTEAFF.

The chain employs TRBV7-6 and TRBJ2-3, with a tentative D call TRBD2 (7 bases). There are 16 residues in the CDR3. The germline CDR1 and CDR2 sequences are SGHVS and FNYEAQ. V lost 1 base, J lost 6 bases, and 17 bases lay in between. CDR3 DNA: TGTGCCAGCAGCTTAGGAGGGAGGGGGAGCAGCGATACGCAGTATTTT. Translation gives CASSLGGRGSSDTQYF. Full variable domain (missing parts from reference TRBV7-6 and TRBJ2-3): GAGVSQSPRYKVTKRGQDVALRCDPISGHVSLYWYRQALGQGPEFLTYFNYEAQQDKSGLPNDRFSAERPEGSISTLTIQRTEQRDSAMYRCASSLGGRGSSDTQYFGPGTRLTVL.